The 21 T cell receptor beta chains in this list originate from one sample, sequenced in a study of cytomegalovirus exposure and HLA in healthy donors. Primers included in the PCR were 60 Vbeta and 13 Jbeta primers. The assay was immunoSEQ multiplex PCR, and TCRdb's table has in-frame clones only and misses some. This sample contains some 110,000 clones. Material: PBMCs. Every receptor here comes from a man aged 40-49 years in good health and CMV-seropositive.

The rearrangement links TRBV4-1 to TRBJ2-7; 8 positions agree with TRBD1. The junction had 8 bases not matched to a gene; V was cut back by 0 bases and J by 7 bases. The germline CDR1 and CDR2 sequences are MGHRA and YSYEKL. This CDR3 is 15 amino acids long. For the CDR3, the DNA is TGCGCCAGCAGCCAAGATTTGGGCGGGACAGGAGAGCAGTACTTC. Translating gives CASSQDLGGTGEQYF.

Written as DNA, the CDR3 is TGTGCCAGCAGCCCCGGACTCGGAACAGATACGCAGTATTTT. This gives the protein CASSPGLGTDTQYF. The V gene is TRBV9, the J gene TRBJ2-3, with D possibly TRBD2 on 5 matching bases. CDR1 is SGDLS and CDR2 is YYNGEE in the germline V gene. The CDR3 runs to 14 residues. V lost 4 bases and J lost 3, with 12 bases in between.

The V gene is TRBV11-2, the J gene TRBJ1-2; D possibly corresponds to TRBD1 (6 bases). Looked up from germline, CDR1 is SGHAT and CDR2 is FQNNGV. Trimming shortened V by 5 bases and J by 6 bases, and 13 bases separated the two germline ends. The CDR3 extends over 13 amino acids. CDR3 sequence: CASSPGVGHGYTF. The CDR3, as DNA: TGTGCCAGCAGCCCAGGGGTAGGCCATGGCTACACCTTC.

The chain recombines TRBV25-1 with TRBJ1-2; the D gene is possibly TRBD1 (6 bases). The CDR3 extends over 14 amino acids. The V gene's germline CDR1 is MGHDK and CDR2 SYGVNS. Trimming took 3 bases from V and 0 from J, leaving 8 bases between them. The DNA for the CDR3 is TGTGCCAGCAGTGACCCAGGGGCTAACTATGGCTACACCTTC. Its translation: CASSDPGANYGYTF.

The chain couples TRBV18 to TRBJ1-2; 12 bases are shared with TRBD1. CDR3 length: 13 amino acids. Trimming removed 6 bases from V and 8 bases from J; junction bases left unmatched: 4. From germline, CDR1 is KGHSH and CDR2 LQKENI. The CDR3 here is CASSGQGASGYTF. The CDR3 nucleotides are TGTGCCAGCTCGGGACAGGGGGCGTCCGGCTACACCTTC.

The chain combines TRBV9 with TRBJ2-7; tentatively, D is TRBD2 (6 bases). CDR3 length: 14 amino acids. In germline, CDR1 is SGDLS, CDR2 YYNGEE. V was shortened by 0 bases and J by 3 bases, with 10 bases between the two germline ends. The CDR3 loop is CASSVAQGGYEQYF. CDR3 in DNA: TGTGCCAGCAGCGTAGCGCAGGGAGGCTACGAGCAGTACTTC.

The DNA for the CDR3 is TGTGCCAGCAGCTCACTTGACAGGGGCTGGCAGTACTTC. Amino acids: CASSSLDRGWQYF. The genes are TRBV11-2 and TRBJ2-7; 8 nucleotides line up with TRBD1. Losses at the gene ends were 4 bases for V and 9 bases for J; bases not matched to a gene: 8. Germline CDR1 and CDR2: SGHAT and FQNNGV. The length of the CDR3 is 13 residues.

J is TRBJ2-2 and V is TRBV11-3; no firm D call. CDR3 length: 15 amino acids. V gave up 1 base and J gave up 0 bases, with 6 bases separating them. The germline gives CDR1 SGHNT, CDR2 YENEEA. As DNA, the CDR3 is TGTGCCAGCAGCTTAGGGGCCACGAACACCGGGGAGCTGTTTTTT. It codes for CASSLGATNTGELFF.

The chain recombines TRBV7-2 with TRBJ2-2; 7 bases line up with TRBD1. Germline V gene data show CDR1 as SGHTA and CDR2 as FQGNSA. The V and J ends lost 6 bases and 6 bases, in that order; junction bases with no gene match: 4. This CDR3 is built from 13 residues. The CDR3 region is CASRRQGPGELFF. In nucleotides, the CDR3 is TGTGCCAGCAGGAGACAGGGACCCGGGGAGCTGTTTTTT. The full variable domain, with the rest looked up from reference TRBV7-2 and TRBJ2-2, is GAGVSQSPSNKVTEKGKDVELRCDPISGHTALYWYRQSLGQGLEFLIYFQGNSAPDKSGLPSDRFSAERTGGSVSTLTIQRTQQEDSAVYLCASRRQGPGELFFGEGSRLTVL.

The chain's CDR3 is CSVEDILGTGESTEAFF. The CDR3 region has the DNA TGCAGCGTTGAAGATATATTGGGGACAGGGGAAAGCACTGAAGCTTTCTTT. The chain has TRBV29-1 and TRBJ1-1; 10 nucleotides line up with TRBD1. Germline trimming cut 0 bases from V and 4 bases from J; bases unmatched to any gene: 11. The germline CDR1 and CDR2 sequences are SQVTM and ANQGSEA. This CDR3 contains 17 residues.

In regard to this clone: At one of its ends the junction is not consistent with the germline gene, which may arise from a read error. The chain is built from TRBV7-9 and TRBJ2-1, with 7 bases matching TRBD1. Per the germline V gene, CDR1 is SEHNR and CDR2 is FQNEAQ (reference sequence). The CDR3 extends over 14 amino acids. CDR3 bases: TGTGCCAGCAGCCCGACCACAAAACTGGACAGGAGGATCTTC. This translates into CASSPTTKLDRRIF.

The chain couples TRBV15 to TRBJ1-2; a possible D gene is TRBD1 (6 bases). The germline V and J ends were trimmed by 3 bases and 0 bases, with 17 bases remaining between them. CDR3 length: 17 residues. Germline CDR1 LNHNV, CDR2 YYDKDF (reference sequence). CDR3 bases: TGTGCCACCAGCAGGGAGGAACAGGGAAGGGCTAACTATGGCTACACCTTC. Protein: CATSREEQGRANYGYTF.

This chain joins TRBV7-2 and TRBJ2-7; D gene unclear. The length of the CDR3 is 14 residues. Germline assignment: CDR1 SGHTA and CDR2 FQGNSA. V was pared by 5 bases and J by 0 bases, with 11 bases between. The CDR3 nucleotides are TGTGCCAGCAGCCGTCCGGGTGGCTCCTACGAGCAGTACTTC. It specifies CASSRPGGSYEQYF.

The rearrangement uses TRBV6-1 and TRBJ1-5; D is perhaps TRBD1 (5 bases). The germline V and J ends were trimmed by 8 bases and 7 bases, with 12 bases remaining between them. Germline values: CDR1 MNHNS, CDR2 SASEGT. The CDR3 is 12 amino acids. CDR3 region: CASWEGYQPQHF. The DNA of the CDR3 is TGTGCCAGCTGGGAGGGGTACCAGCCCCAGCATTTT.

The DNA of the CDR3 is TGCAGCGTTGATAGGAGAGGATGGGGCGGGAGCTCTTACGAGCAGTACTTC. It yields the protein CSVDRRGWGGSSYEQYF. The V call is TRBV29-1, the J call TRBJ2-7; 7 bases map to TRBD2. CDR1 and CDR2 (germline): SQVTM, ANQGSEA. CDR3 size: 17 residues. The V gene end was trimmed by 3 bases and the J gene end by 4 bases; junction bases not matched to a gene: 18.

The chain employs TRBV28 and TRBJ2-7; D is perhaps TRBD2 (5 bases). The CDR3 loop spans 15 amino acids. The V and J ends lost 6 bases and 1 base respectively, with 16 bases between them. Germline CDR1 and CDR2: MDHEN and SYDVKM. In nucleotides, the CDR3 is TGTGCCAGCAGCACTGTGGCGAGGGTGTCCTACGAGCAGTACTTC. Protein: CASSTVARVSYEQYF.

The gene calls are TRBV2 and TRBJ2-1; 14 bases are shared with TRBD2. The V segment lost 5 bases and the J segment 4 bases; nucleotides outside the gene matches: 10. Germline V CDR1 and CDR2: SNHLY, FYNNEI. This CDR3 has 18 residues. CDR3 DNA: TGTGCCAGCAGTTCCCCGACTAGCGGGAGGGAAGGATACAATGAGCAGTTCTTC. Translating gives CASSSPTSGREGYNEQFF. Full variable domain (rest looked up from reference TRBV2 and TRBJ2-1): EPEVTQTPSHQVTQMGQEVILRCVPISNHLYFYWYRQILGQKVEFLVSFYNNEISEKSEIFDDQFSVERPDGSNFTLKIRSTKLEDSAMYFCASSSPTSGREGYNEQFFGPGTRLTVL.

This sequence joins TRBV4-2 and TRBJ1-1; no reliable D call. Trimming left V 0 bases short and J 1 base short, with 6 bases between. Germline CDR1 is LGHNA and CDR2 is YNFKEQ. CDR3 length: 14 residues. CDR3 coding DNA: TGTGCCAGCAGCCAAGATCGGGAGAACACTGAAGCTTTCTTT. Amino acids: CASSQDRENTEAFF.

V gene TRBV6-1 combines with J gene TRBJ1-5; 7 nucleotides agree with TRBD1. There are 14 residues in the CDR3. The V and J ends lost 8 bases and 7 bases, in that order; junction bases with no gene match: 11. Looked up from germline, CDR1 is MNHNS and CDR2 is SASEGT. The CDR3 protein is CASGHWGQQQPQHF. Written as DNA, the CDR3 is TGTGCCAGCGGACATTGGGGACAGCAACAGCCCCAGCATTTT.

The chain has TRBV18 and TRBJ2-5, with a weak D call TRBD2 (5 bases). The V gene lost 1 base and the J gene lost 5 bases, with 8 bases spanning the gap. Germline V gene lookup returns CDR1 KGHSH and CDR2 LQKENI. The CDR3 is 13 amino acids. CDR3 DNA: TGTGCCAGCTCACCACGGACGGGGGAGACCCAGTACTTC. Translated, it gives CASSPRTGETQYF.

The V and J genes are TRBV7-9 and TRBJ1-3, with D possibly matching TRBD1 (6 bases). This CDR3 comprises 14 residues. Per the germline V gene, CDR1 is SEHNR and CDR2 is FQNEAQ (reference sequence). V was shortened by 5 bases and J by 1 base, with 9 bases between the two germline ends. Here the CDR3 DNA reads TGTGCCAGCAGCCATACAGGGTCTGGAAACACCATATATTTT. Its translation: CASSHTGSGNTIYF.